This T cell receptor (beta chain) was recovered during a study of blood T cell repertoires in COVID-19. Background on the study: The United States, Italy and Spain provided the acute and convalescent COVID-19 samples.

CDR3 length: 15 residues. The V end lost 3 bases, the J end lost 1 base, and 9 bases lay between the germline ends. CDR1 and CDR2 from the germline V gene are LNHNV and YYDKDF (reference sequence). As originally analysed: From reference gene primer amplification, estimates of nucleated cell counts were derived. TCRdb keeps only in-frame clones here, not all; method: immunoSEQ multiplex PCR. Clone size and the V and J calls come from that table; the DNA yielded D and trimming. The sample lists 200,000 to 250,000 clones, around 85% occurring once. The sequencing input was PBMCs or T cells enriched from blood (not recorded which). The chain has TRBV15 and TRBJ2-2; D not resolved. The sequence was obtained from a woman between 50 and 59 years old with acute COVID-19. The CDR3 coding sequence is TGTGCCACCAGCAGGTGGGCACAGAACACCGGGGAGCTGTTTTTT. This encodes CATSRWAQNTGELFF.